This section outlines one TCR beta chain sequence together with its context. What it binds is unknown. Gene names and germline refer to mouse. The read comes to an end 1 residue before the CDR3 does, leaving the germline J gene to fill in the end. This sample was included in a study of tissue T cells after allogeneic stem cell transplantation. Repertoires were generated with immunoSEQ multiplex PCR, while TCRdb's copy carries only in-frame clones and drops some. The repertoire consists of approximately 20,000 clones, with roughly two thirds occurring once and the leading ten covering 0.35% to 0.5%. General observations from the study: Shared clones across patients were few; motif clustering revealed tissue-specific shared signatures. Within patients, tissue anatomy strongly shaped TCR repertoire composition. Blood and spleen captured only part of the tissue TCR repertoire. Some tissue clones might be persisting host cells; their alloreactivity or antigen specificity was not determined.

CDR1 and CDR2 (germline): NNHNN, SYGAGS (reference sequence). V was trimmed by 1 base and J by 4 bases, leaving 10 bases between them. This CDR3 is built from 14 residues. J is TRBJ2-3 and V is TRBV13-2, with D perhaps given as TRBD1 or TRBD2 (6 bases each). Sequencing was performed on blood. The TCR sequence derives from a female BALB/c mouse in good health. These mice share the MHC haplotype H2-d. The CDR3 here is CASGDRGGTETLYF. The CDR3 DNA, read in part, is TGTGCCAGCGGTGATAGAGGGGGGACAGAAACGCTGTAT.